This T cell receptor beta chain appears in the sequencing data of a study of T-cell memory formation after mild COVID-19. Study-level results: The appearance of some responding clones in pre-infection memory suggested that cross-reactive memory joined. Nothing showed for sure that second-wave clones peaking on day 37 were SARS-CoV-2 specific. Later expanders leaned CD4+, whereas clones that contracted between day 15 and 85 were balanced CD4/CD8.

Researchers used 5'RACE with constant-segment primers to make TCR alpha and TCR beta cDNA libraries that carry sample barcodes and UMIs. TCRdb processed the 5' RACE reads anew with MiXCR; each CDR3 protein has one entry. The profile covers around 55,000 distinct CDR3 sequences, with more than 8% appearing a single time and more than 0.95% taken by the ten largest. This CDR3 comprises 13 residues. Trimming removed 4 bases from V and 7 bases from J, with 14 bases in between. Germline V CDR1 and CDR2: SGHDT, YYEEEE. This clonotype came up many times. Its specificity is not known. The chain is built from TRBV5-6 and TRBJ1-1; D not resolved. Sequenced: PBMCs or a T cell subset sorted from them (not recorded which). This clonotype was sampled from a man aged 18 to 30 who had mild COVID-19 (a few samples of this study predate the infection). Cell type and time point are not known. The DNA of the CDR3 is TGTGCCAGCAGCCGAGGAGGGATTCATGAAGCTTTCTTT. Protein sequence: CASSRGGIHEAFF.